The 13 T cell receptor beta chains presented below share a single source sample, sequenced in a study of blood T cell repertoires in COVID-19 (dated by TCRdb to 2018 to 2021). The library was generated by the immunoSEQ multiplex PCR assay. TCRdb carries this immuneACCESS record with in-frame sequences only. Its versions omit some clonotypes, under half of them owing to an unresolved V gene in the studies checked, with the rest unexplained. In all, the sample holds about 300,000 clones, and over 75% of those were seen once. 8% to 13% of the sample comes from the top ten. Sequenced material: PBMCs or T cells enriched from blood (not recorded which). Receptor source: a woman aged 18-29 years who had recovered from COVID-19.

V is TRBV28 and J is TRBJ2-2; D perhaps matches TRBD1 (6 bases). The CDR3 has 14 residues. Germline CDR1 is MDHEN and CDR2 is SYDVKM. The germline V and J ends were trimmed by 7 bases and 4 bases, with 13 bases remaining between them. The CDR3 reads CASIGGISTGELFF. The CDR3 DNA sequence: TGTGCCAGCATAGGGGGAATTAGCACCGGGGAGCTGTTTTTT.

This clone was recorded once. V is TRBV7-2 and J is TRBJ1-3, with 7 bases lining up with TRBD1. The germline gives CDR1 SGHTA, CDR2 FQGNSA. V dropped 4 bases and J dropped 3; count of bases not matched to a gene: 15. The CDR3 totals 18 residues. CDR3 sequence reads: CASSSFIIQGGFGNTIYF. In DNA form, the CDR3 reads TGTGCCAGCAGCTCCTTTATTATTCAGGGGGGCTTTGGAAACACCATATATTTT.

This clone occurred once. The chain employs TRBV3-1 (or the pseudogene TRBV3-2) and TRBJ1-1, with TRBD1 identical over 7 bases. The length of the CDR3 is 13 residues. CDR1 and CDR2 (germline): LGHDT, YNNKEL (reference sequence). The V segment lost 3 bases and the J segment 8 bases; nucleotides outside the gene matches: 6. The CDR3 here is CASSQTGQLEAFF. In DNA, the CDR3 is TGTGCCAGCAGCCAGACAGGGCAGTTAGAAGCTTTCTTT.

The chain recombines TRBV11-3 with TRBJ2-3, with 8 bases matching TRBD2. The CDR3 sequence is 16 residues long. Germline V gives CDR1 SGHNT, CDR2 YENEEA. The ends lost 1 base at V and 0 bases at J; junction bases unmatched: 3. The CDR3 protein is CASSLVTGGSTDTQYF. The CDR3 nucleotides are TGTGCCAGCAGCTTAGTTACGGGAGGGAGCACAGATACGCAGTATTTT.

The chain combines TRBV29-1 with TRBJ2-3; maybe TRBD2 (6 bases). V shed 6 bases and J shed 0 bases, with 13 bases lying between them. The germline V gene encodes CDR1 SQVTM and CDR2 ANQGSEA. The CDR3 contains 14 residues. The CDR3 here is CSVWWGLSTDTQYF. The CDR3 bases are TGCAGCGTGTGGTGGGGACTGAGCACAGATACGCAGTATTTT.

The chain couples TRBV4-1 to TRBJ1-6; 9 nucleotides match TRBD1. V trimming: 3 bases; J trimming: 10 bases; junction bases outside the gene matches: 16. Per germline, CDR1 MGHRA and CDR2 YSYEKL. The CDR3 is 18 amino acids. Here the CDR3 reads CASSHAKGWDRVRSPLHF. Written as DNA, the CDR3 is TGCGCCAGCAGCCACGCTAAAGGGTGGGACAGGGTCCGATCACCCCTCCACTTT.

In its sample, this clone was seen once. The gene calls are TRBV7-9 and TRBJ2-1, with TRBD2 matching over 13 bases. The J segment lost 6 bases and the V segment lost 5 bases, leaving 4 bases of the junction unmatched. The CDR3 is made up of 15 amino acids. The V gene's germline CDR1 is SEHNR and CDR2 FQNEAQ (reference sequence). In DNA form, the CDR3 reads TGTGCCAGCAGCAGTGGACTAGCGGGAGCCAATGAGCAGTTCTTC. It specifies CASSSGLAGANEQFF.

The V call is TRBV11-2, the J call TRBJ2-1; 8 positions agree with TRBD2. V was clipped by 6 bases and J by 4 bases; unmatched bases: 5. CDR3 length: 14 residues. Germline CDR1 and CDR2: SGHAT and FQNNGV. The CDR3 spells CASSRGGLYNEQFF. CDR3 DNA sequence: TGTGCCAGCAGTCGGGGGGGCCTATACAATGAGCAGTTCTTC.

This clone was seen just once. The chain uses TRBV29-1 and TRBJ2-5, with D perhaps TRBD2 (5 bases). Trimming shortened V by 1 base and J by 5 bases, and 8 bases separated the two germline ends. Germline V gene data show CDR1 as SQVTM and CDR2 as ANQGSEA. The CDR3 is 12 residues long. The CDR3 protein is CSVEAGFETQYF. CDR3 DNA sequence: TGCAGCGTTGAAGCGGGGTTCGAGACCCAGTACTTC.

This rearrangement joins TRBV28 to TRBJ1-4, with D uncertain. The CDR3 totals 15 residues. Trimming shortened V by 6 bases and J by 4 bases, and 15 bases separated the two germline ends. Germline loops: CDR1 MDHEN, CDR2 SYDVKM. The CDR3 coding sequence is TGTGCCAGCAGAACCCCTGCGGAGGGTAATGAAAAACTGTTTTTT. Its translation is CASRTPAEGNEKLFF.

The rearrangement uses TRBV6-5 and TRBJ2-3; 7 bases map to TRBD2. The CDR3 loop spans 15 amino acids. J was trimmed by 3 bases and V by 5 bases; bases with no gene match: 8. Germline V CDR1 and CDR2: MNHEY, SVGAGI. The CDR3 DNA sequence: TGTGCCAGCAGTAGGCGGGAGATCGGAACAGATACGCAGTATTTT. This sequence encodes CASSRREIGTDTQYF.

The V and J genes are TRBV9 and TRBJ2-1; tentative D call: TRBD2 (5 bases). V shed 0 bases and J shed 0 bases, with 10 bases lying between them. The germline V gene encodes CDR1 SGDLS and CDR2 YYNGEE. CDR3 length: 16 amino acids. CDR3 in DNA: TGTGCCAGCAGCGTAGGTGGACTCTTCTCCTACAATGAGCAGTTCTTC. It is translated as CASSVGGLFSYNEQFF.

The chain recombines TRBV10-2 with TRBJ1-2; D gene ambiguous. The germline gives CDR1 WSHSY, CDR2 SAAADI. CDR3 length: 15 residues. Trimming cost V 2 bases and J 8 bases, with 18 bases left between them. The CDR3 DNA is TGCGCCAGCAGTGAGGACGCGGCCGACGCTGAAGGCTACACCTTC. Its protein is CASSEDAADAEGYTF.